These T cell receptor beta chains were read from a single sample in a study of T cell responses to AZD1222 COVID-19 vaccine. Clones were read by immunoSEQ multiplex PCR, and TCRdb kept only the in-frame ones, dropping some. The sample has 130,000 or so clones, 93% seen once; the top ten hold about 0.86%. Sample: peripheral blood, taken on day 0 of AZD1222 vaccination. These receptors came from an adult in good health. Each CDR3 is given with its conserved first and last residue. Each record gives: V gene, D gene, J gene, clone size, CDR3 DNA, CDR3 protein. D genes are given only for firm matches. Not every row has a clone size; where given, it reads once, few, many or a size class.

v_call: TRBV5-5; d_call: -; j_call: TRBJ2-1; clone_size: once; cdr3_nt: TGTGCCAGCAGTTGGGGGGCATCCTACAATGAGCAGTTCTTC; cdr3_aa: CASSWGASYNEQFF
v_call: TRBV10-3; d_call: -; j_call: TRBJ1-2; clone_size: -; cdr3_nt: TGTGCCATCAGTGAGGAGGGGCCCGGCTACACCTTC; cdr3_aa: CAISEEGPGYTF
v_call: TRBV12-3/TRBV12-4; d_call: -; j_call: TRBJ1-1; clone_size: -; cdr3_nt: TGTGCCAGCAGTTTAGGGAGACCGACGGAGGCTTTCTTT; cdr3_aa: CASSLGRPTEAFF
v_call: TRBV29-1; d_call: -; j_call: TRBJ1-1; clone_size: once; cdr3_nt: TGCAGCGTTGATATCAGGCGGAACACTGAAGCTTTCTTT; cdr3_aa: CSVDIRRNTEAFF
v_call: TRBV12-5; d_call: -; j_call: TRBJ2-7; clone_size: -; cdr3_nt: TGTGCTAGTGGTTTGTTGACCGGCCCGCAGTACTTC; cdr3_aa: CASGLLTGPQYF
v_call: TRBV7-9; d_call: TRBD1; j_call: TRBJ1-1; clone_size: -; cdr3_nt: TGTGCCAGCAGCTTAGGCAGGGGGGACACTGAAGCTTTCTTT; cdr3_aa: CASSLGRGDTEAFF
v_call: TRBV7-9; d_call: TRBD1; j_call: TRBJ1-2; clone_size: -; cdr3_nt: TGTGCCAGCAGCTTAGCCGGGACAGGGAATGGCTACACCTTC; cdr3_aa: CASSLAGTGNGYTF
v_call: TRBV11-2; d_call: -; j_call: TRBJ1-2; clone_size: -; cdr3_nt: TGTGCCAGCAGCTTAGTTTTGGCAAAATCCGATGGCTACACCTTC; cdr3_aa: CASSLVLAKSDGYTF
v_call: TRBV7-9; d_call: TRBD2; j_call: TRBJ2-7; clone_size: many; cdr3_nt: TGTGCCAGCAGTCGGACGACTAGCGGAACCTACGAGCAGTACTTC; cdr3_aa: CASSRTTSGTYEQYF
v_call: TRBV7-8; d_call: -; j_call: TRBJ2-6; clone_size: -; cdr3_nt: TGTGCCAGCAGCTTAGCGGGGGTTGGGGGAGATGGGGCCAACGTCCTGACTTTC; cdr3_aa: CASSLAGVGGDGANVLTF
v_call: TRBV9; d_call: TRBD1; j_call: TRBJ2-2; clone_size: -; cdr3_nt: TGTGCCAGCAGCACCCAGACAGGGACCGGGGAGCTGTTTTTT; cdr3_aa: CASSTQTGTGELFF
v_call: TRBV9; d_call: TRBD2; j_call: TRBJ2-3; clone_size: once; cdr3_nt: TGTGCCAGCAGCGTAGGCTTCAGCGGGGGAGATACGCAGTATTTT; cdr3_aa: CASSVGFSGGDTQYF
v_call: TRBV7-9; d_call: TRBD1; j_call: TRBJ2-2; clone_size: -; cdr3_nt: TGTGCCAGCAGCTTAGCGCGGACAGGAAGGGAGCTGTTTTTT; cdr3_aa: CASSLARTGRELFF
v_call: TRBV5-1; d_call: TRBD1; j_call: TRBJ2-2; clone_size: once; cdr3_nt: TGCGCCAGCAGCTTGGTAGGGACAGGGTACACCGGGGAGCTGTTTTTT; cdr3_aa: CASSLVGTGYTGELFF
v_call: TRBV10-3; d_call: TRBD1; j_call: TRBJ1-5; clone_size: -; cdr3_nt: TGTGCCATCAGTGAGTCGAAGGGGGCGGATCAGCCCCAGCATTTT; cdr3_aa: CAISESKGADQPQHF
v_call: TRBV9; d_call: TRBD2; j_call: TRBJ2-1; clone_size: -; cdr3_nt: TGTGCCAGCAGCGGGCTAACTAGCGGGGGGAACCCCCTTCTCTTC; cdr3_aa: CASSGLTSGGNPLLF
v_call: TRBV2; d_call: TRBD2; j_call: TRBJ2-1; clone_size: -; cdr3_nt: TGTGCCAGCAGTGGTAGTCTAGCGGGGGGGATTAATGAGCAGTTCTTC; cdr3_aa: CASSGSLAGGINEQFF
v_call: TRBV10-3; d_call: -; j_call: TRBJ2-3; clone_size: -; cdr3_nt: TGTGCCATCAGGGGTCCGGGACAAAAGTCAGATACGCAGTATTTT; cdr3_aa: CAIRGPGQKSDTQYF
v_call: TRBV5-1; d_call: -; j_call: TRBJ2-1; clone_size: -; cdr3_nt: TGCGCCAGCAGCTTCCGGGGCGTAGGCAATGAGCAGTTCTTC; cdr3_aa: CASSFRGVGNEQFF
v_call: TRBV19; d_call: -; j_call: TRBJ1-5; clone_size: -; cdr3_nt: TGTGCCAGTAGTATGGAGGGGGGCCAGCCCCAGCATTTT; cdr3_aa: CASSMEGGQPQHF
v_call: TRBV25-1; d_call: -; j_call: TRBJ2-3; clone_size: -; cdr3_nt: TGTGCCAGCAGGGCCCATGGGTCCACAGATACGCAGTATTTT; cdr3_aa: CASRAHGSTDTQYF
v_call: TRBV6-5; d_call: -; j_call: TRBJ1-4; clone_size: -; cdr3_nt: TGTGCCAGCAGTTACAGGACCGCTAATGAAAAACTGTTTTTT; cdr3_aa: CASSYRTANEKLFF
v_call: TRBV7-2; d_call: -; j_call: TRBJ2-7; clone_size: -; cdr3_nt: TGTGCCAGCAGCTTAGTGAGAGGATCCTACGAGCAGTACTTC; cdr3_aa: CASSLVRGSYEQYF
v_call: TRBV20-1; d_call: -; j_call: TRBJ1-1; clone_size: -; cdr3_nt: TGCAGTGCTAGAAACGGTTTTGAAGCTTTCTTT; cdr3_aa: CSARNGFEAFF
v_call: TRBV5-1; d_call: -; j_call: TRBJ1-4; clone_size: -; cdr3_nt: TGCGCCAGCAGCCTGGAGTTTCAGGGGCCCGAAAAACTGTTTTTT; cdr3_aa: CASSLEFQGPEKLFF
v_call: TRBV5-5; d_call: TRBD1; j_call: TRBJ2-7; clone_size: -; cdr3_nt: TGTGCCAGCAGCTTGGGCCCGTCGGGACAGTACGAGCAGTACTTC; cdr3_aa: CASSLGPSGQYEQYF
v_call: TRBV20-1; d_call: -; j_call: TRBJ2-3; clone_size: -; cdr3_nt: TGCAGTGCTAGTAAGGGAACAGATACGCAGTATTTT; cdr3_aa: CSASKGTDTQYF
v_call: TRBV5-1; d_call: -; j_call: TRBJ1-1; clone_size: few; cdr3_nt: TGCGCCAGCAGCTGGGGGTCCGGGAAAGGGACTGAAGCTTTCTTT; cdr3_aa: CASSWGSGKGTEAFF
v_call: TRBV7-8; d_call: TRBD2; j_call: TRBJ2-5; clone_size: -; cdr3_nt: TGTGCCAGCAGCCCCGGAGCGGGACCAAAAGAGACCCAGTACTTC; cdr3_aa: CASSPGAGPKETQYF
v_call: TRBV6-6; d_call: -; j_call: TRBJ2-3; clone_size: -; cdr3_nt: TGTGCCAGCCATTCCGGCGGGGGCATGGATACGCAGTATTTT; cdr3_aa: CASHSGGGMDTQYF
v_call: TRBV5-4; d_call: -; j_call: TRBJ1-2; clone_size: -; cdr3_nt: TGTGCCAGCAGCTTGGCTGGGCAGGGCTCTAACTATGGCTACACCTTC; cdr3_aa: CASSLAGQGSNYGYTF
v_call: TRBV19; d_call: TRBD2; j_call: TRBJ2-5; clone_size: few; cdr3_nt: TGTGCCAGTAGTCCGTCTGGGAGGGCCTGGGAGACCCAGTACTTC; cdr3_aa: CASSPSGRAWETQYF
v_call: TRBV18; d_call: -; j_call: TRBJ1-4; clone_size: few; cdr3_nt: TGTGCCAGCTCCCCAACAACTAATGAAAAACTGTTTTTT; cdr3_aa: CASSPTTNEKLFF
v_call: TRBV5-5; d_call: -; j_call: TRBJ1-1; clone_size: -; cdr3_nt: TGTGCCAGCAGCTTGGCATCGTGGCACGTGAACACTGAAGCTTTCTTT; cdr3_aa: CASSLASWHVNTEAFF
v_call: TRBV7-9; d_call: -; j_call: TRBJ2-2; clone_size: -; cdr3_nt: TGTGCCAGCAGCTTAGAACCCCGAGAGGAGCTGTTTTTT; cdr3_aa: CASSLEPREELFF
v_call: TRBV27; d_call: TRBD1; j_call: TRBJ1-2; clone_size: -; cdr3_nt: TGTGCCAGCAGGGCGACAGGGGCTTATGGCTACACCTTC; cdr3_aa: CASRATGAYGYTF
v_call: TRBV10-3; d_call: -; j_call: TRBJ1-4; clone_size: -; cdr3_nt: TGTGCCATCAGCCCTACAGGGAGACTTAATGAAAAACTGTTTTTT; cdr3_aa: CAISPTGRLNEKLFF
v_call: TRBV3-1/TRBV3-2; d_call: -; j_call: TRBJ2-5; clone_size: -; cdr3_nt: TGTGCCAGCAGCCAATATGGCCAACAAGAGACCCAGTACTTC; cdr3_aa: CASSQYGQQETQYF
v_call: TRBV9; d_call: -; j_call: TRBJ1-2; clone_size: once; cdr3_nt: TGTGCCAGCAGCGCCTCGATCGACTACGGCTACACCTTC; cdr3_aa: CASSASIDYGYTF
v_call: TRBV12-5; d_call: -; j_call: TRBJ1-2; clone_size: -; cdr3_nt: TGTGCTAGTGGTTTGGTGGGACATATAAACTATGGCTACACCTTC; cdr3_aa: CASGLVGHINYGYTF
v_call: TRBV18; d_call: -; j_call: TRBJ1-2; clone_size: -; cdr3_nt: TGTGCCAGCTCAGAGTCCCGAGTGGATGGCTACACCTTC; cdr3_aa: CASSESRVDGYTF
v_call: TRBV28; d_call: -; j_call: TRBJ1-2; clone_size: -; cdr3_nt: TGTGCCAGCAGCTCTAACTATGGCTACACCTTC; cdr3_aa: CASSSNYGYTF
v_call: TRBV2; d_call: TRBD1; j_call: TRBJ2-7; clone_size: -; cdr3_nt: TGTGCCACTAACGGACAGGGCGTCCACGAGCAGTACTTC; cdr3_aa: CATNGQGVHEQYF
v_call: TRBV19; d_call: -; j_call: TRBJ1-1; clone_size: -; cdr3_nt: TGTGCCAGTAGTATCCAGGGGAACACTGAAGCTTTCTTT; cdr3_aa: CASSIQGNTEAFF
v_call: TRBV7-8; d_call: -; j_call: TRBJ1-2; clone_size: -; cdr3_nt: TGTGCCAGCAGCTTAGGGGGGAATCCCTATGGCTACACCTTC; cdr3_aa: CASSLGGNPYGYTF
v_call: TRBV19; d_call: TRBD1; j_call: TRBJ1-5; clone_size: -; cdr3_nt: TGTGCCAGTAGGACCCGGGACAGGGGGGATCAGCCCCAGCATTTT; cdr3_aa: CASRTRDRGDQPQHF
v_call: TRBV2; d_call: -; j_call: TRBJ1-5; clone_size: -; cdr3_nt: TGTGCCAGCACGTGGGGCAGTCTAGCTCGGAATCAGCCCCAGCATTTT; cdr3_aa: CASTWGSLARNQPQHF
v_call: TRBV19; d_call: -; j_call: TRBJ1-3; clone_size: -; cdr3_nt: TGTGCCAGTACCGAGGTGGTTGGAAACACCATATATTTT; cdr3_aa: CASTEVVGNTIYF